A single sample gave rise to the 22 T cell receptor beta chains below, sequenced in a study of T-cell memory formation after mild COVID-19 (dated by TCRdb to the early 2020s). Library preparation used 5' RACE. Data came from an Illumina NovaSeq 6000. The public sequencing data were trimmed at Q25 with fastp and processed into clonotypes with MiXCR by TCRdb, which kept only in-frame beta chains. Rows with a matching CDR3 protein are joined into one entry that keeps the most common DNA and genes. In all, the sample holds under 700,000 distinct CDR3 sequences, and about a fifth of those were seen once. The ten largest clones take up roughly an eighth of the sample. Input material: PBMCs or a T cell subset sorted from them (not recorded which). Receptors were obtained from an adult woman who had mild COVID-19 (a few samples of this study predate the infection). The sample titles of this study are shuffled in the database, so cell type and time point are left out; the donor was told from shared clones.

The V call is TRBV5-1, the J call TRBJ1-1, with D maybe TRBD1 (6 bases). The germline gives CDR1 SGHRS, CDR2 YFSETQ. V lost 1 base to trimming and J lost 4 bases, with 14 bases between them. The CDR3 extends over 15 amino acids. The CDR3 here is CASSLFMGGGTEAFF. The CDR3 DNA reads as TGCGCCAGCAGCTTGTTCATGGGGGGCGGCACTGAAGCTTTCTTT.

This clonotype was picked up a small number of times. The chain joins TRBV11-2 to TRBJ1-1; D ambiguous. Deletions cut 5 bases from V and 6 bases from J, with 13 bases between. This CDR3 contains 13 residues. Germline CDR1 SGHAT, CDR2 FQNNGV. CDR3 region: CASSPSGRAEAFF. The DNA for the CDR3 is TGTGCCAGCAGCCCGTCGGGTAGAGCTGAAGCTTTCTTT. The whole variable domain, remainder taken from reference TRBV11-2 and TRBJ1-1, is EAGVAQSPRYKIIEKRQSVAFWCNPISGHATLYWYQQILGQGPKLLIQFQNNGVVDDSQLPKDRFSAERLKGVDSTLKIQPAKLEDSAVYLCASSPSGRAEAFFGQGTRLTVV.

This clonotype occurred a few times. The V gene is TRBV7-9, the J gene TRBJ2-1; 9 bases line up with TRBD1. Germline CDR1 reads SEHNR; CDR2 reads FQNEAQ (reference sequence). There are 16 residues in the CDR3. The junction had 13 bases not matched to a gene; V was cut back by 5 bases and J by 8 bases. CDR3 in DNA: TGTGCCAGCAGCCCGGACAGGGGTATGTACGGCGATGAGCAGTTCTTC. Translating it yields CASSPDRGMYGDEQFF.

A few counts support this clonotype. The chain carries TRBV4-1 and TRBJ1-2; maybe TRBD1 (5 bases). From germline, CDR1 is MGHRA and CDR2 YSYEKL. The V end was cut by 1 base, the J end by 2 bases, with 8 bases between. This CDR3 is 14 amino acids long. CDR3 region: CASSQARGNYGYTF. The CDR3 DNA reads TGCGCCAGCAGCCAAGCCCGGGGCAACTATGGCTACACCTTC.

V gene TRBV9 combines with J gene TRBJ2-1, with 9 bases lining up with TRBD2. V was clipped by 1 base and J by 4 bases; unmatched bases: 3. This CDR3 region has 15 residues. Germline-derived CDR1 and CDR2 are SGDLS and YYNGEE. The CDR3 is CASSVRLAGYNEQFF. As DNA, the CDR3 is TGTGCCAGCAGCGTACGTCTAGCGGGATACAATGAGCAGTTCTTC.

Comment on this clonotype: One junction end does not reproduce the germline sequence, and a read error may be involved. The chain links TRBV6-2 or TRBV6-3 to TRBJ2-1; D remains ambiguous. Germline V lookup: CDR1 MNHEY, CDR2 SVGEGT. The length of the CDR3 is 11 residues. CDR3 residues: CASRISDAVHF. Written as DNA, the CDR3 is TGTGCCAGCAGGATCTCCGATGCAGTCCACTTC.

This clonotype was counted at least ten times. V is TRBV7-9 and J is TRBJ2-4; a possible D gene is TRBD2 (6 bases). Trimming cost V 8 bases and J 8 bases, with 28 bases left between them. Germline assignment: CDR1 SEHNR and CDR2 FQNEAQ (reference sequence). The CDR3 covers 17 residues. In nucleotides, the CDR3 is TGTGCCAGCTCGCGGAGCGGAGGGCCCGACGTTGTGGACATTCAGTACTTC. This gives the protein CASSRSGGPDVVDIQYF.

The gene calls are TRBV19 and TRBJ2-7; tentatively, D is TRBD1 (5 bases). CDR1 is LNHDA, CDR2 SQIVND, per germline (reference sequence). This CDR3 is 14 amino acids long. Trimming pared 4 bases from V and 0 bases from J, leaving 10 bases between. The DNA for the CDR3 is TGTGCCAGTAGTACCCAGGGTTTCTCCTACGAGCAGTACTTC. Encoded protein: CASSTQGFSYEQYF.

This clonotype was seen a handful of times. V and J are TRBV5-4 and TRBJ2-1; 12 bases map to TRBD2. The CDR3 loop spans 16 amino acids. The germline V gene has CDR1 SGHNT and CDR2 YYREEE (reference sequence). Trimming at V came to 0 bases and at J to 7 bases, leaving 5 bases not matched to a gene. The CDR3 DNA reads as TGTGCCAGCAGCTTGGGACTAGCGGGAGTCTCTAATGAGCAGTTCTTC. Encoded protein: CASSLGLAGVSNEQFF.

V is TRBV18 and J is TRBJ2-7, with 11 bases fitting TRBD2. J gave up 3 bases and V 3 bases, and 4 bases lay outside the gene matches. Germline values: CDR1 KGHSH, CDR2 LQKENI. The CDR3 sequence is 15 residues long. CDR3 coding DNA: TGTGCCAGCTCACCGGGACTAGCGGATGTCTACGAGCAGTACTTC. Encoded protein: CASSPGLADVYEQYF.

The chain joins TRBV24-1 to TRBJ2-5; D is unresolved. CDR1 KGHDR and CDR2 SFDVKD come from the germline V gene. Trimming took off 5 bases at V and 5 bases at J, with 11 bases between the two ends. The CDR3 consists of 13 residues. The CDR3 DNA is TGTGCCACCAGTGCCGCAAGTTTGGAGACCCAGTACTTC. Translation: CATSAASLETQYF.

In its sample, this clonotype was seen a few times. The chain couples TRBV5-1 to TRBJ1-1, with 9 bases identical to TRBD1. V dropped 7 bases and J dropped 3; count of bases not matched to a gene: 10. The CDR3 consists of 15 residues. In germline, CDR1 is SGHRS, CDR2 YFSETQ. CDR3 sequence reads: CASRDRVVVDTEAFF. DNA for the CDR3: TGCGCCAGCCGGGACAGGGTAGTAGTCGACACTGAAGCTTTCTTT.

In this sample, this clonotype turned up many times. V usage is TRBV5-1 and J usage is TRBJ2-3; 8 nucleotides line up with TRBD1. Germline V gene sequence: CDR1 SGHRS, CDR2 YFSETQ. Unmatched junction bases numbered 6, after V lost 2 bases and J lost 1 base. The length of the CDR3 is 16 residues. The CDR3 coding sequence is TGCGCCAGCAGCTTAGACAGGGGAGCGCGCACAGATACGCAGTATTTT. Its protein product is CASSLDRGARTDTQYF.

This clonotype was detected a few times. The chain carries TRBV27 and TRBJ1-2; D is unclear. Germline-derived CDR1 and CDR2 are MNHEY and SMNVEV (reference sequence). V lost 3 bases to trimming and J lost 1 base, with 9 bases between them. The CDR3 runs to 14 residues. DNA for the CDR3: TGTGCCAGCAGTTTTAGGACGGGTAACTATGGCTACACCTTC. Its translation: CASSFRTGNYGYTF.

This sequence joins TRBV6-2 or TRBV6-3 and TRBJ2-1; D gene uncertain. CDR3 length equals 14 residues. The germline V and J ends were trimmed by 0 bases and 4 bases, with 7 bases remaining between them. Looked up from germline, CDR1 is MNHEY and CDR2 is SVGEGT. The CDR3 DNA is TGTGCCAGCAGTTACTCCTATGCATACAATGAGCAGTTCTTC. Its protein product is CASSYSYAYNEQFF.

The chain is built from TRBV27 and TRBJ1-1; TRBD1 matches at 7 bases. Germline CDR1 and CDR2: MNHEY and SMNVEV (reference sequence). V shed 1 base and J 0 bases; nucleotides not matched to a gene: 2. The CDR3 is made up of 15 amino acids. DNA for the CDR3: TGTGCCAGCAGTTTATACACAGGGGTGAACACTGAAGCTTTCTTT. Protein: CASSLYTGVNTEAFF.

The chain has TRBV7-9 and TRBJ2-3, with D tentatively TRBD2 (6 bases). Deletions cut 8 bases from V and 2 bases from J, with 11 bases between. The CDR3 consists of 13 residues. Germline values: CDR1 SEHNR, CDR2 FQNEAQ (reference sequence). Written as DNA, the CDR3 is TGTGCCAGCGGGGGGACGCTCACAGATACGCAGTATTTT. It translates to CASGGTLTDTQYF.

In this sample, this clonotype turned up a few times. The gene calls are TRBV12-3 or TRBV12-4 and TRBJ2-7; the D is unclear. Trimming removed 1 base from V and 1 base from J, with 11 bases in between. The CDR3 sequence is 15 residues long. CDR3 protein: CASSLVTALSYEQYF. For the CDR3, the DNA is TGTGCCAGCAGTTTAGTAACAGCGTTATCCTACGAGCAGTACTTC.

This clonotype has only one observation. The chain joins TRBV12-3 or TRBV12-4 to TRBJ2-1; 10 bases are a match to TRBD1. Unmatched junction bases numbered 6, after V lost 4 bases and J lost 3 bases. This CDR3 region has 16 residues. The CDR3 region is CASSSPDRGSYNEQFF. In DNA form, the CDR3 reads TGTGCCAGCAGTTCTCCGGACAGGGGGAGCTACAATGAGCAGTTCTTC.

CDR3 protein: CASTSGTGSYEQYF. As DNA, the CDR3 is TGTGCCAGCACGTCAGGGACGGGTTCCTACGAGCAGTACTTC. V and J are TRBV6-6 and TRBJ2-7; D might be TRBD1 or TRBD2, each matching 5 bases. CDR3 length: 14 residues. Germline CDR1 is MNHNY and CDR2 is SVGAGI (reference sequence). V dropped 7 bases and J dropped 1 base, with 14 bases sitting between them.

The sample holds a few counts of this clonotype. This chain connects TRBV29-1 to TRBJ1-4; possible D gene TRBD1, 5 bases. V was trimmed by 0 bases and J by 8 bases, leaving 13 bases between them. The CDR3 has 14 residues. Germline CDR1 and CDR2: SQVTM and ANQGSEA. This chain's CDR3 is CSVEETEVGEKLFF. The CDR3 nucleotides read TGCAGCGTTGAAGAGACAGAGGTAGGAGAAAAACTGTTTTTT.

This clonotype was counted a few times. The chain is built from TRBV3-1 and TRBJ2-7; no definite D call. CDR1 and CDR2 from the germline V gene are LGHDT and YNNKEL (reference sequence). V was trimmed by 6 bases and J by 2 bases, leaving 14 bases between them. CDR3 length: 14 residues. In nucleotides, the CDR3 is TGTGCCAGCAGTTCCTGGCCGGAACCCTACGAGCAGTACTTC. Translated: CASSSWPEPYEQYF.